These 9 T cell receptor beta chains share one sample of origin, sequenced in a study of regulatory and conventional T cells in RAG deficiency. Blood CD4+ CD25-low CD127-high conventional T cells supplied the genomic DNA template. TCRdb keeps only in-frame clones here, not all; method: immunoSEQ multiplex PCR. The sample comprises more than 40,000 clones, 90% of which are singletons, and about 0.53% rests with the top ten. The same data also contributed to another study, on regulatory T cells. According to that study: Primers: 52 TRBV forward and 13 TRBJ reverse.

The source material was CD4+ effector T cells sorted from blood. All receptors come from a human donor in good health.

V gene TRBV28 combines with J gene TRBJ2-7, with TRBD2 matching over 7 bases. CDR1 is MDHEN and CDR2 is SYDVKM in the germline V gene. The junction had 8 bases not matched to a gene; V was cut back by 7 bases and J by 2 bases. This CDR3 comprises 14 residues. CDR3 coding DNA: TGTGCCAGCACCACCCCCGGGGGGACCTACGAGCAGTACTTC. Amino acid sequence: CASTTPGGTYEQYF.

This clone was found once. V is TRBV28 and J is TRBJ2-2, with TRBD2 matching over 8 bases. CDR1 and CDR2 (germline): MDHEN, SYDVKM. The CDR3 has 17 amino acids. Losses at the gene ends were 2 bases for V and 6 bases for J; bases not matched to a gene: 11. In DNA form, the CDR3 reads TGTGCCAGCAGTTTACTTGGCGCGGGGGGTGATTCCGGGGAGCTGTTTTTT. Encoded protein: CASSLLGAGGDSGELFF.

V is TRBV9 and J is TRBJ2-2; 9 bases agree with TRBD2. CDR1 and CDR2 from the germline V gene are SGDLS and YYNGEE. The CDR3 spans 20 residues. The V gene end was trimmed by 2 bases and the J gene end by 2 bases; junction bases not matched to a gene: 16. This CDR3 reads CASSVSLRRGGLTNTGELFF. The CDR3 DNA reads as TGTGCCAGCAGCGTCAGTCTAAGGCGGGGGGGCCTGACAAACACCGGGGAGCTGTTTTTT.

The chain recombines TRBV18 with TRBJ2-1, with 7 bases lining up with TRBD2. V lost 0 bases and J lost 7; bases outside the gene matches: 9. CDR1 is KGHSH and CDR2 is LQKENI in the germline V gene. CDR3 length equals 16 residues. CDR3 DNA: TGTGCCAGCTCACCACCGGGGCTAGCGGTGTATAATGAGCAGTTCTTC. Its translation: CASSPPGLAVYNEQFF.

The V call is TRBV5-1, the J call TRBJ2-2; D might be TRBD2 (5 bases). CDR1 is SGHRS and CDR2 is YFSETQ in the germline V gene. The V and J ends lost 4 bases and 1 base respectively, with 11 bases between them. The CDR3 has 15 residues. The CDR3 protein is CASSVGRENTGELFF. CDR3 bases: TGCGCCAGCAGCGTAGGCCGGGAGAACACCGGGGAGCTGTTTTTT.

The gene calls are TRBV10-2 and TRBJ1-2; D unclear. V was cut by 6 bases and J by 3 bases, with 11 bases left in between. This CDR3 is 13 amino acids long. Germline V gives CDR1 WSHSY, CDR2 SAAADI. CDR3 region: CASSRSGDYGYTF. CDR3 nucleotides: TGCGCCAGCAGCCGATCGGGTGACTATGGCTACACCTTC.

V gene TRBV29-1 combines with J gene TRBJ2-2; TRBD2 matches at 13 bases. V gave up 5 bases and J gave up 2 bases; unmatched junction bases: 5. Germline V CDR1 and CDR2: SQVTM, ANQGSEA. The CDR3 extends over 16 amino acids. CDR3 amino acids: CSVKGLAGTNTGELFF. CDR3 bases: TGCAGCGTTAAGGGACTAGCGGGGACCAACACCGGGGAGCTGTTTTTT.

The chain combines TRBV9 with TRBJ2-6; 7 nucleotides align to TRBD1. The germline CDR1 and CDR2 sequences are SGDLS and YYNGEE. The CDR3 has 19 amino acids. The V segment lost 7 bases and the J segment 2 bases; nucleotides outside the gene matches: 18. CDR3 nucleotide sequence: TGTGCCAGCTCAGGCTCGGGGACAGCTCTGTTGGCTGGGGCCAACGTCCTGACTTTC. Translating it yields CASSGSGTALLAGANVLTF. Based on the CDR3 plus reference TRBV9 and TRBJ2-6, the full variable domain is DSGVTQTPKHLITATGQRVTLRCSPRSGDLSVYWYQQSLDQGLQFLIQYYNGEERAKGNILERFSAQQFPDLHSELNLSSLELGDSALYFCASSGSGTALLAGANVLTFGAGSRLTVL.

V usage is TRBV13 and J usage is TRBJ2-2; 8 nucleotides line up with TRBD2. The junction had 8 bases not matched to a gene; V was cut back by 5 bases and J by 6 bases. The CDR3 totals 15 residues. In germline, CDR1 is PRHDT, CDR2 FYEKMQ (reference sequence). DNA for the CDR3: TGTGCCAGCAGCCTTAGCGGGGACGTCGCCGGGGAGCTGTTTTTT. This gives the protein CASSLSGDVAGELFF. The complete variable domain, with remaining parts taken from reference TRBV13 and TRBJ2-2, reads AAGVIQSPRHLIKEKRETATLKCYPIPRHDTVYWYQQGPGQDPQFLISFYEKMQSDKGSIPDRFSAQQFSDYHSELNMSSLELGDSALYFCASSLSGDVAGELFFGEGSRLTVL.